This TCR delta chain came from a study of Vδ1+ human thymocytes. Study conclusions and caveats: Many TRG clonotypes were shared between donors; TRD repertoires were essentially private. Highly polyclonal TRG and TRD repertoires with Gaussian CDR3 length distributions appeared in thymus. Unlike peripheral blood Vdelta1+ controls, thymic delta-chain sequences included approximately 21% Vdelta2 and few Vdelta3.

Thymocytes were sorted as CD3+ TCRVdelta1+ TCRVdelta2- after alphabeta T cell depletion. The template was reverse-transcribed extracted RNA. CDR3 amplicons came from multiplex PCR with pooled V-gene forward and constant-region reverse primers. TCRdb reapplied CATT to the multiplex PCR reads. The table lists 20,000 to 25,000 delta-chain clones, around 28% of them singletons, with roughly 1.5% in the top ten. CDR3 length: 18 amino acids. The germline V and J ends were trimmed by 1 base and 2 bases, with 20 bases remaining between them. The germline CDR1 and CDR2 sequences are TSWWSYY and QGS. As concerns this clone: Its target is not known.

The origin of this receptor is a boy in the first two years of life who had congenital heart surgery. Sequencing input: Vdelta1+ gamma-delta thymocytes from the thymus. Documented subset: FACS-sorted CD3+ TCRalphabeta- TCRVdelta1+ TCRVdelta2- thymocytes. V gene TRDV1 combines with J gene TRDJ1; D possibly corresponds to TRDD3 (6 bases). CDR3 sequence reads: CALGEHPYWVPVTDKLIF. CDR3 DNA: TGTGCTCTTGGGGAACACCCGTACTGGGTACCCGTTACCGATAAACTCATCTTT.